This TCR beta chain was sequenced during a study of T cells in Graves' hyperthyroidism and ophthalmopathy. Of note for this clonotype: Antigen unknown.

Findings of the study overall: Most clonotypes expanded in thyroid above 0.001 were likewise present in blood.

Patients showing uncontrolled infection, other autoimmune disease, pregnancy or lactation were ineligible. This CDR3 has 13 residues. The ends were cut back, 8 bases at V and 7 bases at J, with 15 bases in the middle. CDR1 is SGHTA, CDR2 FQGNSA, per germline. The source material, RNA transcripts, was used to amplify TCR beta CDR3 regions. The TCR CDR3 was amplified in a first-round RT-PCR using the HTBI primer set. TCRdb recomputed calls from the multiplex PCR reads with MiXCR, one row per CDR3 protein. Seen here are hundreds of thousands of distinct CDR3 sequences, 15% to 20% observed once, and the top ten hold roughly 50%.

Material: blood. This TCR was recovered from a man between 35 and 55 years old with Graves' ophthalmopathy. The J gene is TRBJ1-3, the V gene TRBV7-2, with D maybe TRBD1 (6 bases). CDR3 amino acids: CASSRAGANTIYF. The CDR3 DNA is TGTGCCAGCTCACGGGCGGGGGCGAACACCATATATTTT.